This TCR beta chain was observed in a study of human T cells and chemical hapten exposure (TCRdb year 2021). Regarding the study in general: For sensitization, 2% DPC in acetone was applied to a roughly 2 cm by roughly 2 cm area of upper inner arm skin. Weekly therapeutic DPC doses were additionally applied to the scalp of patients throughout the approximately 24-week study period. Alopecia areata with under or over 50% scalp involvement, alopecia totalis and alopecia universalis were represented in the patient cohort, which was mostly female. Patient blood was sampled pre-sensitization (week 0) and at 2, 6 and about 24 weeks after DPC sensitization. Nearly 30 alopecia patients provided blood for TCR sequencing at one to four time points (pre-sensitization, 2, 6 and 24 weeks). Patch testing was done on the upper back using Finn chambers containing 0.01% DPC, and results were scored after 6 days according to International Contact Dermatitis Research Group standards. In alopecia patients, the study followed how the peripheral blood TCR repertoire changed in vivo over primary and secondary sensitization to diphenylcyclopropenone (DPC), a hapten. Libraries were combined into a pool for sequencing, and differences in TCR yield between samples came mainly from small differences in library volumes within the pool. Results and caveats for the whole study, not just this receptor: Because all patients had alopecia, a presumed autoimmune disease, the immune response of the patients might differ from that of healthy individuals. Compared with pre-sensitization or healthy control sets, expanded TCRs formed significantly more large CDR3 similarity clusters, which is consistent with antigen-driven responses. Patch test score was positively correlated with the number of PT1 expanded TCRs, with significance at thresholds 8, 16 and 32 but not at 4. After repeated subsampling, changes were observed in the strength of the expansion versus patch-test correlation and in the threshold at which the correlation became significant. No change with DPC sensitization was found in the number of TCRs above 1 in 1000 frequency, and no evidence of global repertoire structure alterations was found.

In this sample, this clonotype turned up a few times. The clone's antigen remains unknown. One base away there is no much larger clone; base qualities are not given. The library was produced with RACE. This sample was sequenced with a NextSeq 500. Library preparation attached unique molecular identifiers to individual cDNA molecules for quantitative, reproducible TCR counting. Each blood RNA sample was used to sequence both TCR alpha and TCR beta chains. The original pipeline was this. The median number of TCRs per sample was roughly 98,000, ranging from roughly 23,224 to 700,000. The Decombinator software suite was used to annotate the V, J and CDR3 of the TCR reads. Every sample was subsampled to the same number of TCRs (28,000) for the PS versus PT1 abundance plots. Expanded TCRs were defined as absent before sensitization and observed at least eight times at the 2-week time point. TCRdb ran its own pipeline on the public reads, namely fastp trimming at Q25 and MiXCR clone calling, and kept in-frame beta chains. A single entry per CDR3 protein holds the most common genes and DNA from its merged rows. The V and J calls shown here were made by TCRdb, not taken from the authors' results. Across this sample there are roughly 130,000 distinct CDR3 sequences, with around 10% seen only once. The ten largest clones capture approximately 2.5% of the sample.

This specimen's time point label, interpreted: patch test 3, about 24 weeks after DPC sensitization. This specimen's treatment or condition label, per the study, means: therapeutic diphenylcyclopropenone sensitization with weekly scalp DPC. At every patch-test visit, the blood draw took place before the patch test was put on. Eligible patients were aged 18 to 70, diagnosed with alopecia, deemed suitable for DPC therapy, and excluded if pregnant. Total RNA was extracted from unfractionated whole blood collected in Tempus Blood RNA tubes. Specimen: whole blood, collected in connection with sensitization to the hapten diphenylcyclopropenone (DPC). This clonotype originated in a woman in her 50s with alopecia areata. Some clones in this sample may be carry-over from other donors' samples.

Here is the DNA: TGTGCCAGCAGCTTAGGGCTCGGGGGCTCCTACAATGAGCAGTTCTTC. Protein translation: CASSLGLGGSYNEQFF. The V and J segments used are TRBV9 and TRBJ2-1; 6 matching bases give a weak D call of TRBD2. V lost 4 bases and J lost 0 bases; the stretch between them is 14 bases long. CDR1 is given as SGDLS and CDR2 as YYNGEE, both from the germline V gene. The CDR3 contains 16 residues, cysteine and phenylalanine counted. Only the CDR3 DNA stays, 48 bases, in frame from base 1.